The 16 T cell receptor beta chains below come from one sample, sequenced in a study of blood T cell repertoires in COVID-19. This table comes from immunoSEQ multiplex PCR, and its TCRdb copy is limited to in-frame clones, with some not included. This sample carries some 70,000 clones, roughly nine tenths of them seen once, and the ten largest clones take around 8.7%. The sample consisted of peripheral blood. The source of these receptors is a middle-aged man with active COVID-19.

The chain has TRBV6-2 or TRBV6-3 and TRBJ2-2; TRBD1 is a possible D gene (6 bases). Germline CDR1 is MNHEY and CDR2 is SVGEGT. The CDR3 consists of 14 residues. Trimming stripped 2 bases from V and 3 bases from J, with 7 bases between. CDR3 sequence: CASSYGQHTGELFF. The DNA of the CDR3 is TGTGCCAGCAGTTACGGACAGCACACCGGGGAGCTGTTTTTT.

The rearrangement joins TRBV27 to TRBJ2-2; D is possibly TRBD2 (5 bases). The CDR3 contains 14 residues. V was shortened by 6 bases and J by 1 base, with 9 bases between the two germline ends. CDR1 MNHEY and CDR2 SMNVEV come from the germline V gene (reference sequence). CDR3 loop: CASSRGLNTGELFF. As DNA, the CDR3 is TGTGCCAGCAGCCGCGGACTGAACACCGGGGAGCTGTTTTTT.

This chain links TRBV6-2 or TRBV6-3 with TRBJ2-4, with a weak D call TRBD1 (6 bases). Germline-derived CDR1 and CDR2 are MNHEY and SVGEGT. The CDR3 is 17 residues long. The V end was cut by 5 bases, the J end by 6 bases, with 23 bases between. The CDR3 region has the DNA TGTGCCAGCAGTCCCTGGACAGCCCTTGAGCCGGGAAACATTCAGTACTTC. This gives the protein CASSPWTALEPGNIQYF.

The chain joins TRBV5-6 to TRBJ2-7, with 7 bases matching TRBD1. Germline CDR1 SGHDT, CDR2 YYEEEE. The CDR3 totals 14 residues. J gave up 1 base and V 4 bases, and 5 bases lay outside the gene matches. CDR3 bases: TGTGCCAGCAGCGGTCGGACAGGATCCTACGAGCAGTACTTC. This encodes CASSGRTGSYEQYF.

The chain links TRBV5-6 to TRBJ2-6; no definite D call. The CDR3 is 15 amino acids. V lost 2 bases and J lost 0, with 6 bases in between. Per germline, CDR1 SGHDT and CDR2 YYEEEE. The CDR3 DNA reads as TGTGCCAGCAGCTTCGCTAGCTCTGGGGCCAACGTCCTGACTTTC. Amino acids: CASSFASSGANVLTF.

The CDR3 DNA follows: TGCAGTGCTAGTCCGGACAGCTATGGCTACACCTTC. Protein sequence: CSASPDSYGYTF. The chain has TRBV20-1 and TRBJ1-2; TRBD1 might be the D (6 bases). Germline CDR1 DFQATT, CDR2 SNEGSKA (reference sequence). This CDR3 spans 12 amino acids. The germline V and J ends were trimmed by 3 bases and 4 bases, with 9 bases remaining between them.

The chain links TRBV5-1 to TRBJ1-3, with D possibly being TRBD1 (6 bases). CDR1 SGHRS and CDR2 YFSETQ come from the germline V gene. The CDR3 is made up of 17 amino acids. V gave up 0 bases and J gave up 3 bases, with 16 bases separating them. The DNA of the CDR3 is TGCGCCAGCAGCTTGGACGGCGCAGGGGTCTTTGGAAACACCATATATTTT. Its translation is CASSLDGAGVFGNTIYF.

The chain is built from TRBV2 and TRBJ2-7; TRBD1 matches 9 bases. This CDR3 has 14 amino acids. Germline-derived CDR1 and CDR2 are SNHLY and FYNNEI. After removal of 8 bases from V and 0 bases from J, the junction contained 5 bases not matched to a gene. This chain's CDR3 is CASVRGQGSYEQYF. As DNA, the CDR3 is TGTGCCAGCGTGCGGGGACAGGGCTCCTACGAGCAGTACTTC.

The chain links TRBV20-1 to TRBJ2-3; possibly TRBD2 for D (6 bases). CDR3 size: 15 residues. The germline V gene has CDR1 DFQATT and CDR2 SNEGSKA (reference sequence). Trimming stripped 3 bases from V and 6 bases from J, with 19 bases between. CDR3 loop: CSASGPAGKGDTQYF. The CDR3 DNA reads as TGCAGTGCTAGTGGTCCGGCGGGGAAAGGGGATACGCAGTATTTT.

V and J are TRBV7-8 and TRBJ2-1; 13 bases map to TRBD2. The CDR3 is made up of 17 amino acids. Trimming at V came to 4 bases and at J to 6 bases, leaving 9 bases not matched to a gene. In germline, CDR1 is SGHVS, CDR2 FQNEAQ. CDR3 bases: TGTGCCAGCAGCTCTCGGACTAGCGGGGGTACGGGCAATGAGCAGTTCTTC. This sequence encodes CASSSRTSGGTGNEQFF.

This chain joins TRBV5-1 and TRBJ1-2; TRBD1 might be the D (5 bases). This CDR3 is built from 16 residues. Germline V lookup: CDR1 SGHRS, CDR2 YFSETQ. The V end was cut by 0 bases, the J end by 0 bases, with 12 bases between. The CDR3 spells CASSLADRGTNYGYTF. CDR3 in DNA: TGCGCCAGCAGCTTGGCCGATAGGGGAACTAACTATGGCTACACCTTC.

The V call is TRBV5-6, the J call TRBJ2-3, with D possibly being TRBD2 (5 bases). The CDR3 is 16 amino acids. V was pared by 6 bases and J by 1 base, with 18 bases between. Germline V lookup: CDR1 SGHDT, CDR2 YYEEEE. This CDR3 is CASIGGSALGTDTQYF. CDR3 nucleotides: TGTGCCAGCATCGGTGGGAGTGCTCTAGGCACAGATACGCAGTATTTT.

The chain recombines TRBV7-9 with TRBJ1-4; D not certain. The CDR3 is 12 amino acids. V lost 4 bases, J lost 9 bases, and 9 bases lay in between. Per the germline V gene, CDR1 is SEHNR and CDR2 is FQNEAQ (reference sequence). CDR3 DNA: TGTGCCAGCAGCTCAGGTTCTCAAAAACTGTTTTTT. As protein: CASSSGSQKLFF.

The rearrangement links TRBV21-1 to TRBJ1-1; whether TRBD1, the table's D call, matches the DNA was not checked. TRBV21-1 is assigned pseudogene status. The CDR3 runs to 15 residues. The CDR3 is CASSIRGQVNTEAFF. CDR3 sequence (DNA): TGTGCCAGCAGCATTCGGGGACAGGTGAACACTGAAGCTTTCTTT.

This clone is deemed medium-sized. V usage is TRBV9 and J usage is TRBJ1-2; D unresolved. The CDR3 runs 12 residues. Germline CDR1 reads SGDLS; CDR2 reads YYNGEE. Trimming removed 0 bases at V and 9 bases at J, with 9 bases between. As DNA, the CDR3 is TGTGCCAGCAGCGTAGATGACTCCCGCTACACCTTC. Translating it yields CASSVDDSRYTF. Complete variable domain (other parts from reference TRBV9 and TRBJ1-2): DSGVTQTPKHLITATGQRVTLRCSPRSGDLSVYWYQQSLDQGLQFLIQYYNGEERAKGNILERFSAQQFPDLHSELNLSSLELGDSALYFCASSVDDSRYTFGSGTRLTVV.

The chain is built from TRBV18 and TRBJ1-6; 7 bases line up with TRBD1. CDR3 size: 19 residues. V shed 1 base, J shed 4 bases, and the junction held 13 bases outside the gene matches. The germline V gene encodes CDR1 KGHSH and CDR2 LQKENI. The CDR3 region is CASSPQGQFLLNYNSPLHF. The CDR3, as DNA: TGTGCCAGCTCACCACAGGGACAGTTTCTCCTAAATTATAATTCACCCCTCCACTTT.